These 6 T cell receptor beta chains originate from one sample sequenced in a study of Ad26.COV2.S vaccination and SARS-CoV-2 variants. Sample treatment: some 19 received Ad26.COV2.S at low or high dose, single or two shots; a few received placebo; per-sample allocation not given. Repertoires come from day 63 after the first vaccine or placebo injection. Profiled with immunoSEQ multiplex PCR; TCRdb holds only in-frame clones, not every one. The sample includes about 680,000 clones, roughly 90% seen only once; the top ten take over 1.3%. Specimen: peripheral blood, collected in a trial of Ad26.COV2.S vaccine versus placebo. Receptors originate from a person between 18 and 65 years old who received the Ad26.COV2.S COVID-19 vaccine or a placebo.

V usage is TRBV19 and J usage is TRBJ1-2, with D unresolved. The CDR3 contains 15 residues. Germline loops: CDR1 LNHDA, CDR2 SQIVND (reference sequence). The ends were cut back, 4 bases at V and 5 bases at J, with 17 bases in the middle. The CDR3 loop is CASSTGSRMTYGYTF. The CDR3, as DNA: TGTGCCAGTAGTACCGGGTCGCGGATGACATATGGCTACACCTTC.

There are a few counts of this clone. The V and J genes are TRBV24-1 and TRBJ1-5; D gene ambiguous. Germline-derived CDR1 and CDR2 are KGHDR and SFDVKD. The CDR3 loop spans 13 amino acids. V dropped 9 bases and J dropped 2 bases, with 10 bases sitting between them. The CDR3 sequence is CATGLEGNQPQHF. As DNA, the CDR3 is TGTGCCACCGGGCTCGAGGGCAATCAGCCCCAGCATTTT.

CDR3 DNA: TGTGCCAGCAGTGAAGTCCGGGGCTCGGAGACCCAGTACTTC. This encodes CASSEVRGSETQYF. The chain combines TRBV2 with TRBJ2-5, with D possibly called TRBD1 or TRBD2 (5 bases each). The germline V gene encodes CDR1 SNHLY and CDR2 FYNNEI. With 1 base removed from V and 5 bases from J, the gap between germline ends came to 11 bases. The CDR3 runs to 14 residues.

The chain couples TRBV6-5 to TRBJ2-7; TRBD1 matches at 9 bases. Germline-derived CDR1 and CDR2 are MNHEY and SVGAGI. CDR3 length: 15 residues. V dropped 0 bases and J dropped 2; count of bases not matched to a gene: 2. CDR3 protein: CASSYSWTGAYEQYF. Here the CDR3 DNA reads TGTGCCAGCAGTTACTCCTGGACAGGGGCCTACGAGCAGTACTTC.

The genes are TRBV18 and TRBJ2-5; TRBD1 agrees at 9 bases. V gave up 5 bases and J gave up 4 bases; unmatched junction bases: 5. Germline V CDR1 and CDR2: KGHSH, LQKENI. The CDR3 runs 14 residues. CDR3 sequence: CASSAQGAVETQYF. In DNA, the CDR3 is TGTGCCAGCTCAGCACAGGGGGCGGTAGAGACCCAGTACTTC.

This chain connects TRBV29-1 to TRBJ2-7, with a weak D call TRBD2 (6 bases). V lost 7 bases, J lost 0 bases, and 19 bases lay in between. The CDR3 runs to 15 residues. Germline V CDR1 and CDR2: SQVTM, ANQGSEA. CDR3 sequence: CSAFAWGRSSYEQYF. The CDR3 region has the DNA TGCAGCGCCTTTGCTTGGGGGAGGAGCTCCTACGAGCAGTACTTC.